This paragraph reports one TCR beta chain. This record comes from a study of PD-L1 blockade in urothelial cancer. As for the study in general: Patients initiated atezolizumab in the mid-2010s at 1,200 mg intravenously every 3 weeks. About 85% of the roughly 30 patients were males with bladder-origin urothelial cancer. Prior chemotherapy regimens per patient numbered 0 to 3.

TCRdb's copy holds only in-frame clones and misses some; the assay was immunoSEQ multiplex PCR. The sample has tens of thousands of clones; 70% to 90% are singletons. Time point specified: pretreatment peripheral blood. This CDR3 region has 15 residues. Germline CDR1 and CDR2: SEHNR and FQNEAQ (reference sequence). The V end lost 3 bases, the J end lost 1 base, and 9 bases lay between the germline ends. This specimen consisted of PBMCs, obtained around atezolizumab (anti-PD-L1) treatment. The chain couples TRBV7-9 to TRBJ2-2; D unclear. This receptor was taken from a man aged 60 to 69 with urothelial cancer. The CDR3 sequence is CASSLRAGNTGELFF. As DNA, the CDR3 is TGTGCCAGCAGCTTGCGCGCCGGGAACACCGGGGAGCTGTTTTTT.